The rows below give T cell receptor beta chains drawn from one sample of a study of OX40 agonist ivuxolimab in advanced cancers. Repertoires were generated with immunoSEQ multiplex PCR, while TCRdb's copy carries only in-frame clones and drops some. The table has around 31,000 clones, about four fifths seen once. The sequences come from CD4+ or CD8+ T cells sorted from blood, collected in a trial of the OX40 agonist ivuxolimab. Every receptor here comes from an adult with an advanced solid tumor such as melanoma, head and neck, liver or kidney cancer. Each CDR3 is given without its conserved first and last residue. D genes are given only for firm matches.

d_call j_call v_call cdr3_aa
NA TRBJ2-5 TRBV30 AFSHGPQETQY
TRBD2 TRBJ2-5 TRBV4-2 ASKRTSGEQETQY
NA TRBJ2-7 TRBV29-1 SVVERPGTYEQY
TRBD1 TRBJ1-3 TRBV18 ASSPGQRNTIY
NA TRBJ1-2 TRBV9 ASSLGEGNYGYT
NA TRBJ1-2 TRBV6-5 ASSLSGRANYGYT
NA TRBJ2-1 TRBV30 AWSALYEQF
NA TRBJ1-2 TRBV28 ASSVTVYGYT
TRBD1 TRBJ1-3 TRBV7-2 ASRLAGGQISGNTIY
TRBD2 TRBJ2-3 TRBV5-5 ASVKVAGAPTQY